This entry concerns a single TCR beta chain. The sample originates from a study of CD8+CD57+ T cells in acquired aplastic anemia. This CDR3 comprises 13 residues. Germline loops: CDR1 LNHDA, CDR2 SQIVND (reference sequence). The V gene end was trimmed by 9 bases and the J gene end by 4 bases; junction bases not matched to a gene: 5. Patients chosen for sequencing had CD8+CD57+ cells that had expanded, as shown by flow cytometry. Genomic DNA, serving as template, underwent TCR beta VDJ and CDR3 profiling. Using its own MiXCR run on the reads, TCRdb lists one record per CDR3 protein. This table holds 150,000 to 200,000 distinct CDR3 sequences, more than 45% found once.

This chain links TRBV19 with TRBJ2-7, with TRBD2 identical over 11 bases. This clonotype was obtained from a human donor with aplastic anemia. The sample consisted of sorted CD4+, CD8+, or CD8+CD57+ T cells (not recorded which) from PBMCs. CDR3 bases: TGTGCCAGCTCGACTAGCGGGGTTTACGAGCAGTACTTC. Amino acid sequence: CASSTSGVYEQYF.